The 32 T cell receptor beta chains given below trace back to one sample, sequenced in a study of T cells in localized non-small cell lung cancer (TCRdb year 2020). Library preparation was by the immunoSEQ multiplex PCR assay. Held by TCRdb, this immuneACCESS table contains in-frame sequences only and omits some clones. Under half of the omission traces to an unresolved V gene where checked; the cause of the rest is unknown. Recorded for this sample are more than 2,500 clones; approximately 19% of them occurred a single time. Around 20% of the sample lies in the top ten. The sequenced sample was lung tumor tissue, obtained before any cancer treatment. These receptors were obtained from a man between 35 and 75 years old with stage I squamous cell lung carcinoma.

This clone was seen a few times. This sequence joins TRBV6-8 and TRBJ1-4, with a tentative D call TRBD1 (5 bases). Germline V lookup: CDR1 MNHGY, CDR2 SAAAGT. This CDR3 has 15 residues. Trimming removed 6 bases from V and 3 bases from J, with 14 bases in between. This chain's CDR3 is CASRGGSTPNEKLFF. The CDR3 DNA follows: TGTGCCAGCAGGGGGGGGAGCACTCCTAATGAAAAACTGTTTTTT.

V usage is TRBV11-3 and J usage is TRBJ2-7, with TRBD1 identical over 10 bases. The J segment lost 5 bases and the V segment lost 5 bases, leaving 6 bases of the junction unmatched. Looked up from germline, CDR1 is SGHNT and CDR2 is YENEEA. This CDR3 contains 14 residues. The CDR3 here is CASSARQGADEQYF. The CDR3 region has the DNA TGTGCCAGCAGCGCACGACAGGGGGCTGACGAGCAGTACTTC.

A few counts support this clone. J is TRBJ1-1 and V is TRBV11-3; D uncertain. The CDR3 loop spans 15 amino acids. Germline lookup yields CDR1 SGHNT and CDR2 YENEEA. V lost 5 bases and J lost 0, with 13 bases in between. The CDR3 DNA sequence: TGTGCCAGCAGCCTCCCTCCTGGGGTGAACACTGAAGCTTTCTTT. Translation gives CASSLPPGVNTEAFF.

This clone has a handful of counts. The V gene is TRBV18, the J gene TRBJ1-1; no clear D. From germline, CDR1 is KGHSH and CDR2 LQKENI. V lost 0 bases and J lost 4, with 12 bases in between. This CDR3 is 15 amino acids long. The chain's CDR3 is CASSPPSTASTEAFF. The CDR3 coding sequence is TGTGCCAGCTCACCACCGTCCACGGCGAGCACTGAAGCTTTCTTT.

V usage is TRBV18 and J usage is TRBJ2-2; 8 positions match TRBD2. The V gene end was trimmed by 2 bases and the J gene end by 7 bases; junction bases not matched to a gene: 6. CDR1 is KGHSH and CDR2 is LQKENI in the germline V gene. The CDR3 is 15 residues long. The CDR3 sequence is CASSPEGLENGELFF. CDR3 nucleotides: TGTGCCAGCTCACCAGAGGGACTAGAGAACGGGGAGCTGTTTTTT.

This chain uses TRBV6-8 with TRBJ2-5; no reliable D call. This CDR3 spans 12 amino acids. Looked up from germline, CDR1 is MNHGY and CDR2 is SAAAGT. Trimming removed 5 bases at V and 4 bases at J, with 8 bases between. CDR3 region: CASSPASETQYF. CDR3 nucleotides: TGTGCCAGCAGTCCTGCCTCAGAGACCCAGTACTTC.

V usage is TRBV6-8 and J usage is TRBJ2-3; D is perhaps TRBD1 or TRBD2 (6 bases each). In germline, CDR1 is MNHGY, CDR2 SAAAGT. Trimming took off 10 bases at V and 2 bases at J, with 19 bases between the two ends. This CDR3 region has 15 residues. The CDR3 DNA follows: TGTGCCATCGGAAGAGGGGGGTCGGTCACAGATACGCAGTATTTT. It specifies CAIGRGGSVTDTQYF.

This clone is medium-sized in the sample. This CDR3 is CASSLPRGPMTGSYEQYF. CDR3 nucleotides: TGTGCCAGCAGTCTCCCCCGGGGGCCAATGACAGGTTCCTACGAGCAGTACTTC. This chain connects TRBV6-8 to TRBJ2-7; D may correspond to TRBD1 or TRBD2 (6 bases each). Trimming stripped 5 bases from V and 1 base from J, with 24 bases between. The CDR3 has 18 residues. Germline values: CDR1 MNHGY, CDR2 SAAAGT.

The chain has TRBV9 and TRBJ1-1; D remains unclear. Germline-derived CDR1 and CDR2 are SGDLS and YYNGEE. V lost 0 bases to trimming and J lost 1 base, with 19 bases between them. This CDR3 spans 18 amino acids. DNA for the CDR3: TGTGCCAGCAGCGTAGATCCCAGATTCCCGGGGAAGAACACTGAAGCTTTCTTT. Its translation is CASSVDPRFPGKNTEAFF.

Only a few counts were recorded for this clone. The chain is built from TRBV6-8 and TRBJ2-5; 11 nucleotides match TRBD1. Trimming cost V 10 bases and J 1 base; bases outside gene matches: 2. CDR3 size: 13 residues. Per germline, CDR1 MNHGY and CDR2 SAAAGT. The CDR3 loop reads CAIGTGGQETQYF. For the CDR3, the DNA is TGTGCCATCGGGACAGGGGGCCAAGAGACCCAGTACTTC.

By sample fraction, this clone is medium-sized (0.01 to 0.1%). This sequence joins TRBV6-8 and TRBJ1-2; D is undetermined. V was clipped by 6 bases and J by 5 bases, with 16 bases between them. This CDR3 is built from 14 residues. Per germline, CDR1 MNHGY and CDR2 SAAAGT. Here the CDR3 DNA reads TGTGCCAGCAGCACTGGGCGGGGTGGGTATGGCTACACCTTC. It is translated as CASSTGRGGYGYTF.

At least ten counts were recorded for this clone. The chain joins TRBV11-3 to TRBJ1-1, with 8 bases aligning to TRBD1. The junction had 10 bases not matched to a gene; V was cut back by 2 bases and J by 11 bases. CDR3 size: 14 residues. Germline CDR1 SGHNT, CDR2 YENEEA. This CDR3 is CASSLPGTGRRAFF. The CDR3 DNA follows: TGTGCCAGCAGCTTACCCGGGACAGGCCGGAGGGCTTTCTTT.

The genes are TRBV11-3 and TRBJ2-1; 9 bases align to TRBD2. CDR3 length equals 16 residues. CDR1 is SGHNT and CDR2 is YENEEA in the germline V gene. The trim removed 5 bases at V and 7 bases at J, leaving 12 bases unmatched. CDR3 sequence (DNA): TGTGCCAGCAGCGGGTTCGGCGGGGGGGCTAGGAATGAGCAGTTCTTC. Translation: CASSGFGGGARNEQFF. Filled out from reference TRBV11-3 and TRBJ2-1, the complete variable domain reads EAGVVQSPRYKIIEKKQPVAFWCNPISGHNTLYWYLQNLGQGPELLIRYENEEAVDDSQLPKDRFSAERLKGVDSTLKIQPAELGDSAVYLCASSGFGGGARNEQFFGPGTRLTVL.

V and J are TRBV19 and TRBJ1-2; D remains ambiguous. The V gene lost 3 bases and the J gene lost 6 bases, with 8 bases spanning the gap. Germline-derived CDR1 and CDR2 are LNHDA and SQIVND (reference sequence). This CDR3 contains 12 residues. CDR3 DNA: TGTGCCAGTAGTATTGGCTCCGATGGCTACACCTTC. Translated: CASSIGSDGYTF.

This clone was picked up a small number of times. The chain is built from TRBV28 and TRBJ1-1; D is unresolved. This CDR3 region has 16 residues. The germline V gene has CDR1 MDHEN and CDR2 SYDVKM. V was cut by 3 bases and J by 0 bases, with 14 bases left in between. CDR3: CASSFQWVRMNTEAFF. CDR3 bases: TGTGCCAGCAGTTTCCAGTGGGTCAGAATGAACACTGAAGCTTTCTTT.

The chain uses TRBV23-1 and TRBJ1-1; no clear D gene. TRBV23-1 is designated an ORF whose function remains uncertain. CDR3 size: 13 residues. Trimming cost V 6 bases and J 1 base, with 9 bases left between them. DNA for the CDR3: TGCGCCAGCAGCTTGGCCACGAACACTGAAGCTTTCTTT. It specifies CASSLATNTEAFF.

The CDR3 protein is CAIKPDGDQPQHF. The CDR3 DNA sequence: TGTGCCATCAAACCCGACGGAGATCAGCCCCAGCATTTT. The genes are TRBV6-8 and TRBJ1-5; no definite D call. The CDR3 covers 13 residues. V was pared by 10 bases and J by 5 bases, with 15 bases between. The germline V gene encodes CDR1 MNHGY and CDR2 SAAAGT.

This clone showed up just a few times. The J gene is TRBJ2-1, the V gene TRBV5-1; 11 bases are a match to TRBD2. The CDR3 runs 15 residues. From germline, CDR1 is SGHRS and CDR2 YFSETQ. The V gene end was trimmed by 5 bases and the J gene end by 5 bases; junction bases not matched to a gene: 6. The CDR3: CASRTSGGPDNEQFF. CDR3 in DNA: TGCGCCAGCAGAACTAGCGGGGGCCCTGACAATGAGCAGTTCTTC.

This clone was seen a handful of times. The rearrangement links TRBV6-8 to TRBJ2-1, with 13 bases fitting TRBD2. Germline trimming cut 6 bases from V and 2 bases from J; bases unmatched to any gene: 4. The germline V gene has CDR1 MNHGY and CDR2 SAAAGT. The CDR3 length is 16 residues. The CDR3 loop is CASSRTSGGPYNEQFF. As DNA, the CDR3 is TGTGCCAGCAGCCGGACTAGCGGGGGTCCCTACAATGAGCAGTTCTTC.

The chain carries TRBV28 and TRBJ2-7; the D gene is possibly TRBD1 (6 bases). Germline CDR1 MDHEN, CDR2 SYDVKM. The CDR3 is 15 residues long. The V end lost 6 bases, the J end lost 5 bases, and 20 bases lay between the germline ends. CDR3 residues: CASRTSTGSHDEQYF. CDR3 sequence (DNA): TGTGCCAGCAGGACTTCTACAGGGTCTCACGACGAGCAGTACTTC. Variable domain in full (rest from reference TRBV28 and TRBJ2-7): DVKVTQSSRYLVKRTGEKVFLECVQDMDHENMFWYRQDPGLGLRLIYFSYDVKMKEKGDIPEGYSVSREKKERFSLILESASTNQTSMYLCASRTSTGSHDEQYFGPGTRLTVT.

The CDR3 loop reads CASSSSKETQYF. CDR3 nucleotides: TGTGCCAGCTCATCGTCGAAAGAGACCCAGTACTTC. The V call is TRBV18, the J call TRBJ2-5; D is unresolved. Germline CDR1 KGHSH, CDR2 LQKENI. V was trimmed by 5 bases and J by 3 bases, leaving 7 bases between them. The CDR3 extends over 12 amino acids. Full variable domain (remainder filled in from reference TRBV18 and TRBJ2-5): NAGVMQNPRHLVRRRGQEARLRCSPMKGHSHVYWYRQLPEEGLKFMVYLQKENIIDESGMPKERFSAEFPKEGPSILRIQQVVRGDSAAYFCASSSSKETQYFGPGTRLLVL.

Only a few counts were recorded for this clone. The V gene is TRBV6-7, the J gene TRBJ2-2, with D tentatively TRBD2 (6 bases). TRBV6-7 is labeled an ORF, and its function is uncertain. V was clipped by 5 bases and J by 0 bases, with 13 bases between them. This CDR3 is built from 16 residues. The chain's CDR3 is CASSPFGGSNTGELFF. The DNA for the CDR3 is TGTGCCAGCAGTCCGTTCGGGGGATCGAACACCGGGGAGCTGTTTTTT.

This clone was found many times. The chain carries TRBV11-3 and TRBJ2-7; D may match TRBD1 or TRBD2 (5 bases each). This CDR3 is 14 amino acids long. In germline, CDR1 is SGHNT, CDR2 YENEEA. V shed 5 bases and J shed 0 bases, with 11 bases lying between them. This CDR3 is CASSRDRNSYEQYF. The DNA of the CDR3 is TGTGCCAGCAGCCGGGACCGGAACTCCTACGAGCAGTACTTC.

The chain uses TRBV16 and TRBJ1-2; D is unclear. CDR1 is KGHSY, CDR2 FQNENV, per germline. Between the trimmed V and J ends, which lost 4 bases and 4 bases, there was a span of 10 bases. This CDR3 spans 13 amino acids. The CDR3 nucleotides read TGTGCCAGCAGCCGAACAACGACCTATGGCTACACCTTC. Its translation: CASSRTTTYGYTF.

The chain carries TRBV29-1 and TRBJ2-1, with D possibly matching TRBD1 (6 bases). The CDR3 is 13 amino acids. Germline-derived CDR1 and CDR2 are SQVTM and ANQGSEA. The V end was cut by 6 bases, the J end by 7 bases, with 16 bases between. The CDR3 sequence is CSVARTGLNEQFF. The DNA for the CDR3 is TGCAGCGTGGCCAGAACAGGGTTGAATGAGCAGTTCTTC.

V is TRBV12-5 and J is TRBJ2-7; the D gene is possibly TRBD1 (6 bases). The CDR3 has 16 residues. V was cut by 0 bases and J by 4 bases, with 16 bases left in between. The germline CDR1 and CDR2 sequences are LGHNT and FRNRAP. DNA of the CDR3: TGTGCTAGTGGTTTGGTAACAGGGCGATGGAATTACGAGCAGTACTTC. Its protein product is CASGLVTGRWNYEQYF.

V usage is TRBV6-8 and J usage is TRBJ1-3; possible D gene TRBD1, 5 bases. Germline values: CDR1 MNHGY, CDR2 SAAAGT. V was pared by 8 bases and J by 8 bases, with 16 bases between. The CDR3 spans 13 residues. The CDR3 here is CASLAGLGDTIYF. CDR3 coding DNA: TGTGCCAGCTTAGCCGGATTGGGGGACACCATATATTTT.

The CDR3 bases are TGCGCCAGCAGCTTGGTCGTAGGGAGGAACACTGAAGCTTTCTTT. Protein sequence: CASSLVVGRNTEAFF. This chain links TRBV5-1 with TRBJ1-1; no clear D. This CDR3 is 15 amino acids long. V lost 0 bases and J 1 base, leaving 10 bases between the germline ends. Looked up from germline, CDR1 is SGHRS and CDR2 is YFSETQ.

This clone appeared a few times. V gene TRBV2 combines with J gene TRBJ2-7; D remains unclear. Trimming removed 2 bases at V and 0 bases at J, with 11 bases between. CDR1 and CDR2 from the germline V gene are SNHLY and FYNNEI. The CDR3 is 15 residues long. The CDR3 protein is CASSERWPSSYEQYF. DNA for the CDR3: TGTGCCAGCAGTGAAAGGTGGCCGAGCTCCTACGAGCAGTACTTC.

This clone has just a few counts. The chain recombines TRBV30 with TRBJ2-3; 7 bases are a match to TRBD2. Per the germline V gene, CDR1 is GTSNPN and CDR2 is SVGIG (reference sequence). V was pared by 2 bases and J by 8 bases, with 7 bases of the junction left unmatched. The CDR3 has 13 amino acids. In nucleotides, the CDR3 is TGTGCCTGGAGTCCACCGGGACTACTTACGCAGTATTTT. Amino acids: CAWSPPGLLTQYF.

In this sample, this clone turned up a few times. The chain employs TRBV9 and TRBJ1-2; D is perhaps TRBD1 (5 bases). The CDR3 extends over 14 amino acids. Trimming took off 2 bases at V and 8 bases at J, with 16 bases between the two ends. Germline assignment: CDR1 SGDLS and CDR2 YYNGEE. The CDR3 region has the DNA TGTGCCAGCAGCGTGGGGACGGGGATTATGGGCTACACCTTC. Encoded protein: CASSVGTGIMGYTF.

Relative to its sample, this clone is medium-sized. The rearrangement links TRBV11-3 to TRBJ1-3; a possible D gene is TRBD1 (5 bases). The CDR3 loop spans 15 amino acids. Germline-derived CDR1 and CDR2 are SGHNT and YENEEA. Deletions cut 5 bases from V and 0 bases from J, with 11 bases between. The DNA for the CDR3 is TGTGCCAGCAGCGTCCTCAGGGCCTCTGGAAACACCATATATTTT. It yields the protein CASSVLRASGNTIYF.